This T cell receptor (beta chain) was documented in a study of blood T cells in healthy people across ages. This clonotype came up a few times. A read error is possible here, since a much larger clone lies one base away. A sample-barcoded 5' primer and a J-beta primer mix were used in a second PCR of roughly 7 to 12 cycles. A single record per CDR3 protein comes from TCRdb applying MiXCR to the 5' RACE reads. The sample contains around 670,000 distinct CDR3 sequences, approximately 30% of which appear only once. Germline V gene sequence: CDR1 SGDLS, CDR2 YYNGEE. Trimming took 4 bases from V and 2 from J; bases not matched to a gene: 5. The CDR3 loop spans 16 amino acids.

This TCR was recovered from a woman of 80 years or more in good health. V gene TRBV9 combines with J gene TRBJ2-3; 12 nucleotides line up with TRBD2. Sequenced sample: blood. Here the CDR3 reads CASSRLAGVNTDTQYF. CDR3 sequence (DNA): TGTGCCAGCAGCCGACTAGCGGGGGTTAACACAGATACGCAGTATTTT. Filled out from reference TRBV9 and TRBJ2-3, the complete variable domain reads DSGVTQTPKHLITATGQRVTLRCSPRSGDLSVYWYQQSLDQGLQFLIQYYNGEERAKGNILERFSAQQFPDLHSELNLSSLELGDSALYFCASSRLAGVNTDTQYFGPGTRLTVL.